This T cell receptor beta chain was observed in a study of T cell clones after liver transplantation. General study findings and limits: In a couple of subjects, few donor cells limited the measurable donor-reactive repertoire.

In regard to this clone: Its target is not known.

This CDR3 comprises 16 residues. Trimming stripped 3 bases from V and 5 bases from J, with 17 bases between. Assay: immunoSEQ multiplex PCR; the TCRdb copy retains only in-frame clones and omits some. The sample has 70,000 to 95,000 clones; 70% to 90% are singletons. The origin of this receptor is a human patient who received a liver transplant. Some T cells may have come from the graft donor. This rearrangement joins TRBV5-3 to TRBJ2-2; maybe TRBD2 (6 bases). TRBV5-3 is assigned to the ORF class and has an uncertain function. Sequencing was performed on CD4+ T cells from blood, taken at the 22-month timepoint. CDR3 loop: CARSSEDRTTTGELFF. For the CDR3, the DNA is TGTGCCAGAAGCTCCGAGGATAGGACTACGACCGGGGAGCTGTTTTTT.